The next 32 T cell receptor beta chains were all read from a single sample in a study of blood T cells in healthy people across ages (dated by TCRdb to about 2015). Libraries were prepared through 5' RACE. Sequencer: Illumina HiSeq 2500. A second PCR of about 6 to 11 cycles was performed with a sample-barcoded 5' primer and a J-beta primer mix. The public reads were reanalyzed by TCRdb: fastp trimming at Q25, MiXCR alignment, in-frame beta chains only. Every entry covers one CDR3 protein and lists the most common genes and DNA from its rows. The sample has about 720,000 distinct CDR3 sequences on record, about 20% of them singletons. Roughly a fifth of the sample is in the top ten clones. Material: blood. The receptors originated from a man in his sixties or seventies in good health.

This clonotype occurred a few times. The V call is TRBV2, the J call TRBJ2-5, with 9 bases that match TRBD2. The V gene's germline CDR1 is SNHLY and CDR2 FYNNEI. The length of the CDR3 is 14 residues. After removal of 6 bases from V and 3 bases from J, the junction contained 5 bases not matched to a gene. The CDR3 DNA reads as TGTGCCAGCAGCGGGACTAGCCAAGAAGAGACCCAGTACTTC. Translating gives CASSGTSQEETQYF.

J is TRBJ2-7 and V is TRBV20-1; the D call may be TRBD1 or TRBD2 (5 bases each). CDR1 is DFQATT, CDR2 SNEGSKA, per germline (reference sequence). Trimming removed 0 bases from V and 0 bases from J, with 18 bases in between. The CDR3 has 17 residues. CDR3 region: CSAREVWGSVTSYEQYF. For the CDR3, the DNA is TGCAGTGCTAGAGAGGTGTGGGGGTCAGTAACCTCCTACGAGCAGTACTTC.

This clonotype was detected only a few times. The V call is TRBV7-9, the J call TRBJ1-1; D unclear. V dropped 1 base and J dropped 5 bases, with 11 bases sitting between them. The germline V gene encodes CDR1 SEHNR and CDR2 FQNEAQ (reference sequence). CDR3 length: 14 amino acids. This CDR3 reads CASSLGPFGTEAFF. The CDR3 DNA reads TGTGCCAGCAGCTTAGGTCCTTTTGGGACTGAAGCTTTCTTT.

CDR3 loop: CASSLQTSGHPLLREQYV. CDR3 in DNA: TGTGCCAGCAGCTTACAGACTAGCGGGCACCCACTCCTAAGGGAGCAGTACGTC. The V and J genes are TRBV7-4 and TRBJ2-7, with 10 bases aligning to TRBD2. CDR3 length: 18 residues. V shed 2 bases, J shed 7 bases, and the junction held 17 bases outside the gene matches. Germline CDR1 SGHVT, CDR2 SQSDAQ.

This clonotype occurred many times. At one of its ends the junction is not consistent with the germline gene, which may arise from a read error. The genes are TRBV12-3 or TRBV12-4 and TRBJ2-5; maybe TRBD2 (6 bases). The CDR3 consists of 11 residues. The CDR3 loop is CASSFGDSGFF. The CDR3, as DNA: TGTGCCAGCAGTTTCGGGGACTCGGGGTTCTTC.

The chain has TRBV12-3 or TRBV12-4 and TRBJ2-6; 7 nucleotides align to TRBD1. This CDR3 comprises 19 residues. With V trimmed by 3 bases and J by 0 bases, 11 bases remained unmatched. CDR3 DNA: TGTGCCAGCAGTTTTATGGGGGACAGCGCCCGCTCTGGGGCCAACGTCCTGACTTTC. This encodes CASSFMGDSARSGANVLTF.

This clonotype was observed many times. The V and J genes are TRBV5-1 and TRBJ1-4; a possible D gene is TRBD1 (6 bases). CDR1 SGHRS and CDR2 YFSETQ come from the germline V gene. The V end was cut by 1 base, the J end by 7 bases, with 20 bases between. This CDR3 comprises 17 residues. Here the CDR3 reads CASSLNGDRNAVEKLFF. CDR3 in DNA: TGCGCCAGCAGCTTGAATGGCGACAGGAACGCTGTTGAAAAACTGTTTTTT.

This chain links TRBV4-2 with TRBJ2-3, with 13 bases fitting TRBD2. Germline V gives CDR1 LGHNA, CDR2 YNFKEQ. Losses at the gene ends were 1 base for V and 6 bases for J; bases not matched to a gene: 1. The CDR3 runs 15 residues. CDR3 DNA sequence: TGTGCCAGCAGCCAAGCGACTAGCGGGGGGGATACGCAGTATTTT. Protein: CASSQATSGGDTQYF.

This clonotype has at least ten counts. This chain connects TRBV20-1 to TRBJ1-2, with a weak D call TRBD1 (5 bases). With 2 bases removed from V and 5 bases from J, the gap between germline ends came to 12 bases. The germline V gene has CDR1 DFQATT and CDR2 SNEGSKA (reference sequence). The CDR3 contains 13 residues. CDR3 nucleotide sequence: TGCAGTGCTAGAATGCAGGGCGGGTATGGCTACACCTTC. It specifies CSARMQGGYGYTF.

The genes are TRBV18 and TRBJ1-2; TRBD1 is a possible D gene (5 bases). The CDR3 covers 15 residues. V was shortened by 3 bases and J by 0 bases, with 11 bases between the two germline ends. Germline CDR1 reads KGHSH; CDR2 reads LQKENI. CDR3 nucleotides: TGTGCCAGCTCACCGACGACAGCCACTAACTATGGCTACACCTTC. Translated, it gives CASSPTTATNYGYTF. Full variable domain (remainder filled in from reference TRBV18 and TRBJ1-2): NAGVMQNPRHLVRRRGQEARLRCSPMKGHSHVYWYRQLPEEGLKFMVYLQKENIIDESGMPKERFSAEFPKEGPSILRIQQVVRGDSAAYFCASSPTTATNYGYTFGSGTRLTVV.

The gene calls are TRBV6-6 and TRBJ1-1; D might be TRBD1 (6 bases). The CDR3 has 13 amino acids. Germline CDR1 reads MNHNY; CDR2 reads SVGAGI (reference sequence). V was trimmed by 7 bases and J by 10 bases, leaving 19 bases between them. The CDR3 DNA sequence: TGTGCCAGCAAGTTTCCGGGGGCGGTTGGAGCTTTCTTT. It codes for CASKFPGAVGAFF.

The rearrangement links TRBV20-1 to TRBJ1-2; maybe TRBD1 (5 bases). Trimming took off 0 bases at V and 6 bases at J, with 14 bases between the two ends. The CDR3 is 14 residues long. Germline-derived CDR1 and CDR2 are DFQATT and SNEGSKA (reference sequence). CDR3 nucleotide sequence: TGCAGTGCTAGAGATTCCGCCAGGGTGGATGGCTACACCTTC. It specifies CSARDSARVDGYTF.

The chain has TRBV4-1 and TRBJ2-5; D perhaps matches TRBD2 (5 bases). Trimming removed 0 bases from V and 3 bases from J, with 14 bases in between. CDR3 size: 16 residues. CDR1 is MGHRA and CDR2 is YSYEKL in the germline V gene. CDR3 loop: CASSQDKAVFKETQYF. CDR3 coding DNA: TGCGCCAGCAGCCAAGATAAAGCGGTATTCAAAGAGACCCAGTACTTC.

This chain joins TRBV12-3 or TRBV12-4 and TRBJ1-4; D gene unclear. CDR3 length equals 15 residues. V was pared by 3 bases and J by 8 bases, with 16 bases between. Here the CDR3 DNA reads TGTGCCAGCAGTTTCTCGGAAGGGCCTAGGGAAAAACTGTTTTTT. It is translated as CASSFSEGPREKLFF.

This clonotype was counted a few times. The rearrangement links TRBV6-5 to TRBJ2-1; TRBD1 matches at 8 bases. Germline CDR1 is MNHEY and CDR2 is SVGAGI. The trim removed 4 bases at V and 3 bases at J, leaving 5 bases unmatched. The CDR3 spans 15 residues. The CDR3 spells CASSSDRGFYNEQFF. The DNA of the CDR3 is TGTGCCAGCAGTTCCGACAGGGGATTCTACAATGAGCAGTTCTTC.

This clonotype has just a few counts. This sequence joins TRBV5-6 and TRBJ2-7; D is perhaps TRBD1 or TRBD2 (5 bases each). The end of the DNA aligns better with TRBJ2-5, so the J call may be wrong. Germline lookup yields CDR1 SGHDT and CDR2 YYEEEE. CDR3 size: 16 residues. The CDR3 sequence is CASSSILWDQEETQYF. CDR3 sequence (DNA): TGTGCCAGCAGCTCGATCCTGTGGGACCAAGAAGAGACCCAGTACTTC.

This clonotype turned up a few times. The rearrangement links TRBV4-1 to TRBJ1-4; D not certain. Germline CDR1 is MGHRA and CDR2 is YSYEKL. The CDR3 has 13 amino acids. The V gene lost 3 bases and the J gene lost 6 bases, with 8 bases spanning the gap. The CDR3, as DNA: TGCGCCAGCAGCCATCAGAGGGATGAAAAACTGTTTTTT. Amino acids: CASSHQRDEKLFF.

J is TRBJ2-7 and V is TRBV5-1; no clear D gene. The CDR3 contains 12 residues. The germline V gene encodes CDR1 SGHRS and CDR2 YFSETQ. CDR3 region: CASRNPGYEQYV. In DNA form, the CDR3 reads TGCGCCAGCAGGAATCCCGGTTACGAACAGTACGTC.

This clonotype has more than one count but fewer than ten. This chain connects TRBV3-1 to TRBJ2-3, with 9 bases aligning to TRBD1. The length of the CDR3 is 16 residues. The ends lost 0 bases at V and 6 bases at J; junction bases unmatched: 7. Germline CDR1 and CDR2: LGHDT and YNNKEL (reference sequence). The CDR3 DNA reads as TGTGCCAGCAGCCAAGAGGCAGGACAGGGGTTCGATACGCAGTATTTT. Residues: CASSQEAGQGFDTQYF.

The chain carries TRBV25-1 and TRBJ1-2, with TRBD1 identical over 8 bases. The CDR3 length is 16 residues. Germline CDR1 reads MGHDK; CDR2 reads SYGVNS. Losses at the gene ends were 5 bases for V and 0 bases for J; bases not matched to a gene: 8. The CDR3 sequence: CASSPAGTGANYGYTF. CDR3 nucleotide sequence: TGTGCCAGCAGTCCCGCCGGGACAGGAGCTAACTATGGCTACACCTTC.

This clonotype has just a few counts. A read error is possible here, since a much larger clone lies one base away. J is TRBJ1-3 and V is TRBV20-1; no firm D call. CDR1 is DFQATT, CDR2 SNEGSKA, per germline (reference sequence). V dropped 0 bases and J dropped 2 bases, with 8 bases sitting between them. CDR3 length equals 14 residues. CDR3 sequence (DNA): TGCAGTGCTAGAGATGGAAGCCCTGGAAACACCATATATTTT. It codes for CSARDGSPGNTIYF.

This clonotype was found a few times. The V call is TRBV20-1, the J call TRBJ2-1; D unclear. V was shortened by 6 bases and J by 0 bases, with 21 bases between the two germline ends. The CDR3 is made up of 17 amino acids. The germline CDR1 and CDR2 sequences are DFQATT and SNEGSKA (reference sequence). DNA for the CDR3: TGCAGTGCCCTAGACTTCCAGGCCTCCAGCTCCTACAATGAGCAGTTCTTC. This gives the protein CSALDFQASSSYNEQFF.

The chain is built from TRBV20-1 and TRBJ1-5, with D tentatively TRBD1 (6 bases). Germline CDR1 and CDR2: DFQATT and SNEGSKA (reference sequence). The V end was cut by 3 bases, the J end by 0 bases, with 12 bases between. This CDR3 region has 15 residues. The CDR3 sequence: CSASLRGYSNQPQHF. DNA for the CDR3: TGCAGTGCTAGTCTCAGGGGATATAGCAATCAGCCCCAGCATTTT.

The chain joins TRBV11-1 to TRBJ2-1; D is possibly TRBD1 (5 bases). CDR3 length equals 14 residues. Germline V gene data show CDR1 as SGHAT and CDR2 as FQDESV (reference sequence). Trimming removed 6 bases at V and 2 bases at J, with 11 bases between. The CDR3 loop reads CASRATVTYNEQFF. The DNA of the CDR3 is TGTGCCAGCAGGGCGACAGTTACCTACAATGAGCAGTTCTTC.

This clonotype was counted a few times. The chain employs TRBV10-3 and TRBJ2-1; 11 bases are a match to TRBD2. This CDR3 region has 15 residues. Germline V gives CDR1 ENHRY, CDR2 SYGVKD. Trimming cost V 6 bases and J 4 bases; bases outside gene matches: 5. The DNA of the CDR3 is TGTGCCATCAGAGACGGGACTAGCGGTTACAATGAGCAGTTCTTC. Amino acids: CAIRDGTSGYNEQFF.

The chain recombines TRBV7-8 with TRBJ1-1; TRBD1 might be the D (5 bases). Between the trimmed V and J ends, which lost 1 base and 3 bases, there was a span of 12 bases. Germline-derived CDR1 and CDR2 are SGHVS and FQNEAQ. The CDR3 is 15 residues long. For the CDR3, the DNA is TGTGCCAGCAGCTTAGTTAGGGGCTCGGACACTGAAGCTTTCTTT. Translating gives CASSLVRGSDTEAFF. Variable domain in full (rest from reference TRBV7-8 and TRBJ1-1): GAGVSQSPRYKVAKRGQDVALRCDPISGHVSLFWYQQALGQGPEFLTYFQNEAQLDKSGLPSDRFFAERPEGSVSTLKIQRTQQEDSAVYLCASSLVRGSDTEAFFGQGTRLTVV.

This clonotype was seen a few times. The CDR3 loop is CASSDPGLANYEQYV. Written as DNA, the CDR3 is TGTGCCAGCAGTGACCCGGGACTAGCGAACTACGAGCAGTACGTC. The chain recombines TRBV2 with TRBJ2-7, with 10 bases aligning to TRBD2. V trimming: 3 bases; J trimming: 3 bases; junction bases outside the gene matches: 5. The CDR3 runs to 15 residues. CDR1 SNHLY and CDR2 FYNNEI come from the germline V gene.

This clonotype occurred a few times. The missing conserved phenylalanine or tryptophan at the end of this CDR3 makes a read error likely. The rearrangement uses TRBV6-5 and TRBJ2-6, with 7 bases identical to TRBD1. Germline assignment: CDR1 MNHEY and CDR2 SVGAGI. V shed 6 bases, J shed 0 bases, and the junction held 5 bases outside the gene matches. This CDR3 spans 16 amino acids. The CDR3 loop is CASSRGQTSGANVLTL. In DNA, the CDR3 is TGTGCCAGCAGCAGGGGACAGACCTCTGGGGCCAACGTCCTGACTCTC.

V is TRBV11-2 and J is TRBJ2-1; D perhaps matches TRBD1 (5 bases). The J call is in doubt because the DNA end fits TRBJ2-5 better. Looked up from germline, CDR1 is SGHAT and CDR2 is FQNNGV. The CDR3 sequence is 13 residues long. CDR3 nucleotide sequence: TGTGCCAGCAGGTCAAGGGGCAGTGACTTCCAGTACTTC. It translates to CASRSRGSDFQYF.

V and J are TRBV7-9 and TRBJ2-1; D unclear. V lost 2 bases and J lost 6, with 14 bases in between. This CDR3 contains 15 residues. Germline V CDR1 and CDR2: SEHNR, FQNEAQ (reference sequence). CDR3 bases: TGTGCCAGCAGCTTAAGCTCCGTTCCCGCCAATGAGCAGTTCTTC. This codes for CASSLSSVPANEQFF. The full variable domain, with the rest looked up from reference TRBV7-9 and TRBJ2-1, is DTGVSQNPRHKITKRGQNVTFRCDPISEHNRLYWYRQTLGQGPEFLTYFQNEAQLEKSRLLSDRFSAERPKGSFSTLEIQRTEQGDSAMYLCASSLSSVPANEQFFGPGTRLTVL.

This clonotype was picked up a small number of times. The chain recombines TRBV28 with TRBJ1-2; D call uncertain. The germline gives CDR1 MDHEN, CDR2 SYDVKM. V lost 3 bases, J lost 4 bases, and 6 bases lay in between. This CDR3 spans 12 amino acids. CDR3 sequence: CASSFRGYGYTF. The CDR3, as DNA: TGTGCCAGCAGTTTCCGGGGCTATGGCTACACCTTC.

This clonotype was seen a few times. The chain links TRBV6-6 to TRBJ2-5; D not certain. The last part of the DNA fits TRBJ2-7 better; the J call may be wrong. Looked up from germline, CDR1 is MNHNY and CDR2 is SVGAGI (reference sequence). The CDR3 covers 16 residues. CDR3: CATRVAEPSSLIEQYF. CDR3 sequence (DNA): TGTGCCACCCGGGTGGCAGAACCGAGCTCGCTTATCGAGCAGTACTTC.